This T cell receptor beta chain emerged from a study of somatic reversion in DOCK8 deficiency (dated by TCRdb to between 2020 and 2021). About the study as a whole: T cell receptor beta repertoires were compared among DOCK8-deficient patients, DOCK8-revertant patients and healthy volunteers. DOCK8-deficient patients in the study had been reported previously. The study examined how somatic reversion of pathogenic DOCK8 variants changes lymphocyte differentiation and function in DOCK8 deficiency.

Healthy control blood came from volunteer donors supplied by blood services in Australia and France. Genomic DNA for TCR repertoire analysis was extracted from either whole blood samples or PBMCs. Points on this clonotype: Its antigen remains unidentified. Per-base quality was not reported, and no clone a single base away is much larger than it.

V is shortened by 5 bases, J by 8 bases, and the region joining them spans 21 bases. The CDR3 numbers 16 residues from cysteine through phenylalanine. Only the CDR3 portion is preserved as DNA: 48 bases, with reading frame beginning at the first base. CDR1 and CDR2 are read off the germline V gene (reference sequence) as MNHEY and SMNVEV. Summary of the overall study and its limitations: The source material for each sample, whole blood versus PBMCs, was not specified per sample in the methods.

The library was made by multiplex PCR. One-step amplicon PCR with EuroClonality-NGS primers was used to generate TRB libraries from about 0.1 ug genomic DNA. Sequencing of the TRB amplicons was carried out on Illumina MiSeq instruments using 2 x 250 bp version 2 chemistry. As for the original processing: IMGT/HighV-QUEST was the tool used for both primary TRB sequence analysis and V(D)J annotation. Once nonfunctional clones had been removed and the data downsampled for comparisons between samples, VDJtools was used to evaluate repertoire diversity and composition. TCRdb reran the public reads through fastp at Q25 and MiXCR, keeping productive beta chains. Every distinct CDR3 protein forms one entry, paired with its most common genes and DNA. TCRdb, rather than the study authors, made the V and J calls. Across this sample there are roughly 4,100 distinct CDR3 sequences, with approximately 26% seen only once. Of the sample, 9.1% falls within the top ten clones.

The chain was built from TRBV27 and TRBJ1-4; a tentative D match to TRBD1 spans 5 bases. This receptor was taken from a human donor in good health. The sequenced material came from peripheral blood. The CDR3 loop reads CASSPLRGGVSEKLFF. The sequenced DNA is TGTGCCAGCAGTCCGCTGCGGGGAGGGGTCAGCGAAAAACTGTTTTTT.